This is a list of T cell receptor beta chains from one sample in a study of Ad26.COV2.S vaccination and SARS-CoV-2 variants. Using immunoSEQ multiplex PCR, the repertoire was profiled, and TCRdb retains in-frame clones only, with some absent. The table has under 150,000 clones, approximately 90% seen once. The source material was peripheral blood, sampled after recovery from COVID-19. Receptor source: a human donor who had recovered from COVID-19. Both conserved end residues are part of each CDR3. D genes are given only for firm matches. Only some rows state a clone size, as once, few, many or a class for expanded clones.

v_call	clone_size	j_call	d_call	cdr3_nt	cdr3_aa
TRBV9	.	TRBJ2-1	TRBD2	TGTGCCAGCAGCGTATTCGGCGGGGGGAACAACAACAATGAGCAGTTCTTC	CASSVFGGGNNNNEQFF
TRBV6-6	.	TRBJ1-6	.	TGTGCCAGCAGTACCCTAGACAAGGGGGTTTCACCCCTCCACTTT	CASSTLDKGVSPLHF
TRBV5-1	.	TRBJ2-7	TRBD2	TGCGCCAGCAGCCCTCCGGGACTACTGGGATACGAGCAGTACTTC	CASSPPGLLGYEQYF
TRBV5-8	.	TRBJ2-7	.	TGTGCCAGCAGCTTCCAGACCTACGAGCAGTACTTC	CASSFQTYEQYF
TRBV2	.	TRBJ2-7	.	TGTGCCAGCAGTGAGGGGGATGGAACCGCCTACGAGCAGTACTTC	CASSEGDGTAYEQYF
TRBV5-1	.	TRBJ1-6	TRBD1	TGCGCCAGCAGCCGGACAGGGGAGGGGATCAATTCACCCCTCCACTTT	CASSRTGEGINSPLHF
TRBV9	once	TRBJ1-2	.	TGTGCCAGCAGCTTGAGGTTCCTCTATGGCTACACCTTC	CASSLRFLYGYTF
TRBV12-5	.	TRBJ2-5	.	TGTGCTAGTGGGTGCCGGGACCCGCGGTACCAAGAGACCCAGTACTTC	CASGCRDPRYQETQYF
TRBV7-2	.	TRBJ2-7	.	TGTGCCAGCAGCGAGGGTTCCTCCTACGAGCAGTACTTC	CASSEGSSYEQYF
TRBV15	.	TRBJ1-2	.	TGTGCCACCAGCAGAAAGGGGATCTATGGCTACACCTTC	CATSRKGIYGYTF
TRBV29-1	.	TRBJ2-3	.	TGCAGCGGTAGGGACGGATCTTTATCAGATACGCAGTATTTT	CSGRDGSLSDTQYF
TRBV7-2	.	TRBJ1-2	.	TGTGCCAGCAGTTCTCCCGTCGCGGGCCTTCGGGGCTACACCTTC	CASSSPVAGLRGYTF
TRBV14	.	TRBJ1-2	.	TGTGCCAGCAGCCAGGGCCCTTACTATGGCTACACCTTC	CASSQGPYYGYTF
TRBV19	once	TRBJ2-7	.	TGTGCCAGTAGTATAGGACCGCAGAACTACGAGCAGTACTTC	CASSIGPQNYEQYF
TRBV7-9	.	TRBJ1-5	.	TGTGCCAGCCAAGGGGGCAATCAGCCCCAGCATTTT	CASQGGNQPQHF
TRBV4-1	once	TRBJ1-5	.	TGCGCCAGCAGCCAAGGCGGGGACAAAAATCAGCCCCAGCATTTT	CASSQGGDKNQPQHF
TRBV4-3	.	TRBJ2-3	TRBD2	TGCGCCAGCAGCCAGGGGTTGGGGGGGGACACAGATACGCAGTATTTT	CASSQGLGGDTDTQYF
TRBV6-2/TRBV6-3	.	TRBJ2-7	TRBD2	TGTGCCAGCAGTAAGAGCGGGGGGCCCAGCTCCTACGAGCAGTACTTC	CASSKSGGPSSYEQYF
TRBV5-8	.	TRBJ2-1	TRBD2	TGTGCCAGCAGCTTCCGACTAGCGGGGAACAATGAGCAGTTCTTC	CASSFRLAGNNEQFF
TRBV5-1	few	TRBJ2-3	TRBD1	TGCGCCAGCAGCCCTAGACAGGGGGGGTATACAGATACGCAGTATTTT	CASSPRQGGYTDTQYF
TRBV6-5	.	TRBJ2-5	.	TGTGCCAGCAGTTACTCTCTACAGGGACAAGAGACCCAGTACTTC	CASSYSLQGQETQYF
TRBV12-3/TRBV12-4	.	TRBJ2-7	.	TGTGCCAGCAGTTTCGGGGACTCCTACGAGCAGTACTTC	CASSFGDSYEQYF
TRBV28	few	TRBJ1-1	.	TGTGCCAGCAGTTTTCTAAAGACCGGTTTGGCTGAAGCTTTCTTT	CASSFLKTGLAEAFF
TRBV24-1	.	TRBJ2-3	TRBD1	TGTGCCACCAGTGATCGGGGACAGCGAACAGATACGCAGTATTTT	CATSDRGQRTDTQYF
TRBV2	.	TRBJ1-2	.	TGTGCCAGCAGTGGAGGAGAGGGTAACTATGGCTACACCTTC	CASSGGEGNYGYTF
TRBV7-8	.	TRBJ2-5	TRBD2	TGTGCCAGCAGCCGAGACCGACTAGCGGGGGCTCAAGAGACCCAGTACTTC	CASSRDRLAGAQETQYF
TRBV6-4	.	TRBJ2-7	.	TGTGCCAGCAGTGACTCGATAAGGGGGGGCTCCTACGAGCAGTACTTC	CASSDSIRGGSYEQYF
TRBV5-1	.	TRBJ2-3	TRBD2	TGCGCCAGCAGCTTGGATCCAGCGGGAGGGATAGATACGCAGTATTTT	CASSLDPAGGIDTQYF
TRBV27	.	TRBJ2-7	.	TGTGCCAGCAGTCCCCGGGACGGTGGGTACGAGCAGTACTTC	CASSPRDGGYEQYF
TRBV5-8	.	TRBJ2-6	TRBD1	TGTGCCAGCAGCCCCTACGGAGAGACAGGGGGTGGGGCCAACGTCCTGACTTTC	CASSPYGETGGGANVLTF
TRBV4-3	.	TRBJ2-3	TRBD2	TGCGCCAGCAGCCAAGAGGTAGCGGGGTTCACAGATACGCAGTATTTT	CASSQEVAGFTDTQYF